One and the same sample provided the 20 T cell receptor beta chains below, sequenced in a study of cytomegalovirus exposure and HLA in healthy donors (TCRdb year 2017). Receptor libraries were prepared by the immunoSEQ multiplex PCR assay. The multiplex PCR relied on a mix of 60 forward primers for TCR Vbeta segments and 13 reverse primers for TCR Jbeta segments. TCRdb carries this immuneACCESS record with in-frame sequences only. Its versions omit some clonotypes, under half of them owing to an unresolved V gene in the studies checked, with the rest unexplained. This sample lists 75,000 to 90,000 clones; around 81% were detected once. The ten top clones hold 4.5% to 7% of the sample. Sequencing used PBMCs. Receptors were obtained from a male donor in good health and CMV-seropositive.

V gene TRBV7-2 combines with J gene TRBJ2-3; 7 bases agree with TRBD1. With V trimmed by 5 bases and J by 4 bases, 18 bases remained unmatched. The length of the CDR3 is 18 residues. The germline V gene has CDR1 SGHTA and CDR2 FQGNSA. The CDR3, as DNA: TGTGCCAGCAGCAAAACCCGGACAGGATATCCATCCGCAGATACGCAGTATTTT. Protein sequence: CASSKTRTGYPSADTQYF.

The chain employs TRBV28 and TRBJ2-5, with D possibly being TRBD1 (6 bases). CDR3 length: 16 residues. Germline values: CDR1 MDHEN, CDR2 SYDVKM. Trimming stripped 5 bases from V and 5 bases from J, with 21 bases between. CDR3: CASSPPNRVYTETQYF. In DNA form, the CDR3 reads TGTGCCAGCAGTCCCCCGAACAGGGTTTACACCGAGACCCAGTACTTC.

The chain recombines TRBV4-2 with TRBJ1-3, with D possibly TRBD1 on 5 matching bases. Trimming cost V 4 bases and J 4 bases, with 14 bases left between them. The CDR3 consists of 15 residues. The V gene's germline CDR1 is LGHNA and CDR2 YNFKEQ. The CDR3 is CASSRTNDRGNTIYF. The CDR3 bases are TGTGCCAGCAGCCGGACAAATGACCGGGGAAACACCATATATTTT.

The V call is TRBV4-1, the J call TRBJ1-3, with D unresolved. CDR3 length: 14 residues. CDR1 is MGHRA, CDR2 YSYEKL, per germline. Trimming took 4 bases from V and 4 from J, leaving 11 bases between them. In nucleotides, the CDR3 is TGCGCCAGCAGCCCACCTGCCCGGGGAAACACCATATATTTT. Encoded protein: CASSPPARGNTIYF.

The CDR3 here is CASSRGGISYEQYF. The CDR3 DNA reads TGTGCCAGCAGCCGGGGGGGGATCTCCTACGAGCAGTACTTC. The rearrangement joins TRBV7-9 to TRBJ2-7; 8 bases agree with TRBD2. V was pared by 5 bases and J by 0 bases, with 3 bases of the junction left unmatched. The CDR3 consists of 14 residues. The germline V gene encodes CDR1 SEHNR and CDR2 FQNEAQ (reference sequence).

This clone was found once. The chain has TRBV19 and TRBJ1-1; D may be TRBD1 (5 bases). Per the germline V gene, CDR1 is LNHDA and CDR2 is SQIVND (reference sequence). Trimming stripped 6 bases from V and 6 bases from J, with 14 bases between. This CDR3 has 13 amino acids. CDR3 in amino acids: CASSPGVGAEAFF. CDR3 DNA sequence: TGTGCCAGTAGCCCGGGGGTAGGGGCTGAAGCTTTCTTT.

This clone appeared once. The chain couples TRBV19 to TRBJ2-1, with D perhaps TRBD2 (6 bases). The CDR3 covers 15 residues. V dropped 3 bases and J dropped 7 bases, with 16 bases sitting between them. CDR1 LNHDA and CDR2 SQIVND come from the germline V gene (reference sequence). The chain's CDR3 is CASSILTRGGNEQFF. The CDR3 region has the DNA TGTGCCAGTAGTATCCTGACTAGGGGAGGAAATGAGCAGTTCTTC.

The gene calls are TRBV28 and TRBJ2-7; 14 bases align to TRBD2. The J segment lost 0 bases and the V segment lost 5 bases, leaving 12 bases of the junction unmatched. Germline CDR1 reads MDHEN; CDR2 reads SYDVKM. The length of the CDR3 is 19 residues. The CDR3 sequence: CASSPLRTSGRTPSYEQYF. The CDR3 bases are TGTGCCAGCAGTCCCCTCAGGACTAGCGGGAGGACCCCCTCCTACGAGCAGTACTTC.

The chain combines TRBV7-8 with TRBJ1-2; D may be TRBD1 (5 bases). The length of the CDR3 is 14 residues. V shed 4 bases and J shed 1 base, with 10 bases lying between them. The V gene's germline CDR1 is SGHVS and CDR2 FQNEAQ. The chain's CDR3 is CASSSSGLNYGYTF. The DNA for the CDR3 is TGTGCCAGCAGCTCATCAGGGCTTAACTATGGCTACACCTTC.

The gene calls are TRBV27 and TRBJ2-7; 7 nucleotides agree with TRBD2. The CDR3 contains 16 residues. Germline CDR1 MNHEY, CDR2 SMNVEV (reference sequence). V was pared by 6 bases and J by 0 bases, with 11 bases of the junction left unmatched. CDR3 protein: CASSRKGSGTSYEQYF. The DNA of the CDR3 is TGTGCCAGCAGCAGGAAAGGAAGCGGGACCTCCTACGAGCAGTACTTC.

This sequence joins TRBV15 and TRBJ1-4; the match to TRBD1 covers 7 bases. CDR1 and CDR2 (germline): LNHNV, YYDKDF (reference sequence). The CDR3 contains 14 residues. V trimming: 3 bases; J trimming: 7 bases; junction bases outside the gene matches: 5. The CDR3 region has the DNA TGTGCCACCAGCAGGGGTGGGACAGCTGAAAAACTGTTTTTT. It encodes CATSRGGTAEKLFF.

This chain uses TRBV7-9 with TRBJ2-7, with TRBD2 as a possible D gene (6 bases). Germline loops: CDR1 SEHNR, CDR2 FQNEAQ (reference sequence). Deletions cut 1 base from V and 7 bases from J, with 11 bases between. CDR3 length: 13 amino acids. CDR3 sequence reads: CASSLGTIHEQYF. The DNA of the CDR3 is TGTGCCAGCAGCTTAGGGACTATACATGAGCAGTACTTC.

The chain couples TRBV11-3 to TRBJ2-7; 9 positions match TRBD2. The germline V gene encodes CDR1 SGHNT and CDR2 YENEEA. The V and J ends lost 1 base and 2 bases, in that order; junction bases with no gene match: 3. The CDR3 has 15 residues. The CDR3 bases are TGTGCCAGCAGCTTAGCGGCGGGAGGGCCCTACGAGCAGTACTTC. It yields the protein CASSLAAGGPYEQYF.

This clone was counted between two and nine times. CDR3 residues: CASSLVSGNRFEQYF. CDR3 coding DNA: TGTGCCAGCAGCTTGGTTTCAGGCAACCGTTTCGAGCAGTACTTC. The chain recombines TRBV5-4 with TRBJ2-7; D call uncertain. The CDR3 runs to 15 residues. CDR1 and CDR2 from the germline V gene are SGHNT and YYREEE (reference sequence). The V and J ends lost 0 bases and 6 bases respectively, with 16 bases between them.

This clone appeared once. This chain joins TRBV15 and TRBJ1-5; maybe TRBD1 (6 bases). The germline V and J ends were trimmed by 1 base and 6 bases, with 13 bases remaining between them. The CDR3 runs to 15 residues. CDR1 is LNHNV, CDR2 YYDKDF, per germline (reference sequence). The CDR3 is CATSRVTGSTQPQHF. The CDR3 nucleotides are TGTGCCACCAGCAGAGTGACAGGCTCCACTCAGCCCCAGCATTTT.

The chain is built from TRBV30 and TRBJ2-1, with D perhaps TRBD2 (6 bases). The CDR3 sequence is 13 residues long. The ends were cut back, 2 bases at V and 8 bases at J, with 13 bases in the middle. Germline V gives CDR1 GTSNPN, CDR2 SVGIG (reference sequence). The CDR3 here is CAWSPPSVHEQFF. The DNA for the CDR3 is TGTGCCTGGAGTCCTCCTAGCGTCCATGAGCAGTTCTTC. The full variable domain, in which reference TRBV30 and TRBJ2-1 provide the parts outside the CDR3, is SQTIHQWPATLVQPVGSPLSLECTVEGTSNPNLYWYRQAAGRGLQLLFYSVGIGQISSEVPQNLSASRPQDRQFILSSKKLLLSDSGFYLCAWSPPSVHEQFFGPGTRLTVL.

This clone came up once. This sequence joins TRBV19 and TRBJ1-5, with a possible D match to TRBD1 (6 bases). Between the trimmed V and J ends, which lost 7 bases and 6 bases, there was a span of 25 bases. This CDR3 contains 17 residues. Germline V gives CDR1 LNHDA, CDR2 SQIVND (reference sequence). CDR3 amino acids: CASTYTPARGFGQPQHF. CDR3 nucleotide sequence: TGTGCCAGTACCTATACCCCAGCCAGGGGCTTCGGTCAGCCCCAGCATTTT.

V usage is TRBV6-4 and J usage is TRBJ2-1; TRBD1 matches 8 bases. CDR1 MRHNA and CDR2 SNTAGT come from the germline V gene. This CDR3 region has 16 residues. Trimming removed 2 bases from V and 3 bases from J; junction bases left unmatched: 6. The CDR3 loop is CASSDDPGQGYNEQFF. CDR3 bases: TGTGCCAGCAGTGACGATCCCGGACAGGGCTACAATGAGCAGTTCTTC.

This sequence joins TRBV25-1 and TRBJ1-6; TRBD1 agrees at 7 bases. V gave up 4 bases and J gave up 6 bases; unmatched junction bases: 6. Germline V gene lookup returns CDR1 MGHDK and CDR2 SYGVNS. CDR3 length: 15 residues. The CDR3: CASSVGTATNSPLHF. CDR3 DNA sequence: TGTGCCAGCAGTGTTGGGACAGCGACTAATTCACCCCTCCACTTT.

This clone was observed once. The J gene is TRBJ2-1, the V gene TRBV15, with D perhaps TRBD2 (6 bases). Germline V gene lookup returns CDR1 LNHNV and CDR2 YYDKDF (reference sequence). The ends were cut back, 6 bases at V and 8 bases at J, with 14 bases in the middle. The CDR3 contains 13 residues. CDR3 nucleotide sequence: TGTGCCACCAGTACCTTCGGGACTTATGAGCAGTTCTTC. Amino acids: CATSTFGTYEQFF. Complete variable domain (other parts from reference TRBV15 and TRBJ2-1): DAMVIQNPRYQVTQFGKPVTLSCSQTLNHNVMYWYQQKSSQAPKLLFHYYDKDFNNEADTPDNFQSRRPNTSFCFLDIRSPGLGDTAMYLCATSTFGTYEQFFGPGTRLTVL.